This entry features one T cell receptor (beta chain) sequence. This record comes from a study of identifying expanded T cells in peripheral blood. The ends were cut back, 6 bases at V and 5 bases at J, with 11 bases in the middle. CDR1 is MNHEY, CDR2 SVGAGI, per germline. The CDR3 covers 13 residues. TCRdb keeps only in-frame clones here, not all; method: immunoSEQ multiplex PCR. The sample contains under 100,000 clones, approximately 90% of which appear only once. During the collection period, no donor immune events like infections were recorded. This clonotype was sampled from a person between 18 and 75 years old in good health. Sequenced sample: blood. J is TRBJ2-1 and V is TRBV6-5; D call uncertain. The CDR3 sequence is CASRHPPHNEQFF. Written as DNA, the CDR3 is TGTGCCAGCAGGCACCCCCCACACAATGAGCAGTTCTTC.